These T cell receptor beta chains were read from a single sample in a study of Graves' ophthalmopathy and Graves' hyperthyroidism. TCRdb re-derived calls from the multiplex PCR reads in MiXCR, one entry per CDR3 protein. The sample yields roughly 500,000 distinct CDR3 sequences, approximately 15% seen once. Sequencing was carried out using blood. These TCRs come from a woman aged 30 to 39 with Graves' ophthalmopathy. Both conserved end residues are part of each CDR3. The D gene is left open where the match is weak. Some rows mark clone size as missing; the rest say once, few, many or name a class of expanded clone.

j_call	d_call	v_call	clone_size	cdr3_aa	cdr3_nt
TRBJ2-5	NA	TRBV6-5	many	CASRPFGSPVQETQYF	TGTGCCAGCAGACCCTTTGGGAGTCCTGTTCAAGAGACCCAGTACTTC
TRBJ2-4	TRBD1	TRBV11-2	many	CASSLDARQGALAKNIQYF	TGTGCCAGCAGCTTAGACGCCCGACAGGGGGCTTTAGCCAAAAACATTCAGTACTTC
TRBJ1-5	NA	TRBV2	many	CASGNSLNQPQHF	TGTGCCAGCGGTAACAGTCTCAATCAGCCCCAGCATTTT
TRBJ2-7	NA	TRBV30	few	CACWGRFGEQYF	TGTGCCTGCTGGGGGAGGTTCGGCGAGCAGTACTTC
TRBJ1-5	NA	TRBV6-1	many	CASSRGPGSNQPQHF	TGTGCCAGCAGTCGCGGACCTGGGAGCAATCAGCCCCAGCATTTT
TRBJ1-1	NA	TRBV4-1	NA	CASSQDRSGANTEAFF	TGCGCCAGCAGCCAAGATAGGAGTGGAGCGAACACTGAAGCTTTCTTT
TRBJ1-5	NA	TRBV28	many	CASRSLGGYQPQHF	TGTGCCAGCAGATCACTGGGGGGTTATCAGCCCCAGCATTTT
TRBJ1-2	NA	TRBV10-2	many	CASSDNLQGSHRYGYTF	TGCGCCAGCAGTGATAACCTACAGGGCTCTCATCGCTATGGCTACACCTTC
TRBJ2-7	NA	TRBV10-3	few	CAISGAGGGSYEQYF	TGTGCCATCAGTGGAGCGGGCGGAGGCTCCTACGAGCAGTACTTC
TRBJ2-7	TRBD2	TRBV4-1	few	CASSQDHTGGPIDEQYF	TGCGCCAGCAGCCAAGATCACACGGGGGGGCCCATCGACGAGCAGTACTTC
TRBJ1-2	NA	TRBV6-5	many	CASSYSGGGYTF	TGTGCCAGCAGTTACTCGGGGGGAGGCTACACCTTC
TRBJ1-5	NA	TRBV6-2/TRBV6-3	many	CASIDRSNQPQHF	TGTGCCAGCATAGACCGTAGCAATCAGCCCCAGCATTTT
TRBJ1-1	NA	TRBV12-3/TRBV12-4	many	CASRTWDNMNTEAFF	TGTGCCAGCAGAACCTGGGACAATATGAACACTGAAGCTTTCTTT
TRBJ2-2	NA	TRBV7-3	NA	CASSLLSGRGSGELFF	TGTGCCAGCAGCTTACTTTCCGGGAGAGGGTCCGGGGAGCTGTTTTTT
TRBJ2-7	TRBD1	TRBV20-1	many	CSAIDRDPYEQYF	TGCAGTGCTATCGACAGGGACCCCTACGAGCAGTACTTC
TRBJ1-6	TRBD1	TRBV27	many	CASRPTGSYNSPLHF	TGTGCCAGCAGGCCGACAGGGTCCTATAATTCACCCCTCCACTTT
TRBJ2-7	NA	TRBV18	NA	CASSPNGGLAGNEQYF	TGTGCCAGCTCACCAAACGGGGGACTTGCGGGAAACGAGCAGTACTTC
TRBJ2-5	NA	TRBV11-1	many	CASSLARQETQYF	TGTGCCAGCAGCTTGGCGCGACAAGAGACCCAGTACTTC
TRBJ1-3	NA	TRBV6-1	many	CASSEEGGSSGNTIYF	TGTGCCAGCAGCGAAGAGGGCGGTAGCTCTGGAAACACCATATATTTT
TRBJ2-4	NA	TRBV6-1	many	CASSRDPRDIQYF	TGTGCCAGCAGCCGAGATCCGCGGGACATTCAGTACTTC
TRBJ1-5	NA	TRBV11-2	few	CASSLDTQLQPQHF	TGTGCCAGCAGCTTAGATACACAACTTCAGCCCCAGCATTTT
TRBJ2-7	NA	TRBV14	many	CASSQVASYEQYF	TGTGCCAGCAGCCAAGTGGCCTCCTACGAGCAGTACTTC
TRBJ1-1	NA	TRBV12-3/TRBV12-4	many	CASSWGFEGTEAFF	TGTGCCAGCAGCTGGGGTTTTGAGGGGACTGAAGCTTTCTTT
TRBJ2-5	NA	TRBV4-1	many	CASSHVPAGQETQYF	TGCGCCAGCAGCCACGTTCCTGCGGGGCAAGAGACCCAGTACTTC
TRBJ1-2	TRBD1	TRBV12-3/TRBV12-4	NA	CASSRTGSGCTF	TGTGCCAGCAGCAGGACAGGGTCTGGCTGCACCTTC
TRBJ2-2	NA	TRBV6-1	many	CASRIPDTGELFF	TGTGCCAGCAGGATTCCCGACACCGGGGAGCTGTTTTTT
TRBJ1-3	NA	TRBV5-1	many	CASSLAGPASGNTIYF	TGCGCCAGCAGCTTGGCCGGCCCGGCTTCTGGAAACACCATATATTTT
TRBJ2-7	NA	TRBV25-1	many	CASSVQGSTYEQYF	TGTGCCAGCAGTGTACAGGGTTCCACCTACGAGCAGTACTTC
TRBJ1-2	NA	TRBV11-2	many	CASSSTGPYGYTF	TGTGCCAGCAGCTCAACGGGCCCCTATGGCTACACCTTC